This T cell receptor beta chain was retrieved from a study of cytomegalovirus exposure and HLA in healthy donors (dated by TCRdb to about 2017). Regarding the study in general: A later analysis indicated that the 120 validation repertoires were generated on the platform also employed for the 700 or so repertoires of the first cohort. To predict cytomegalovirus infection status, the study combined high-throughput TCR immunosequencing, statistical association of individual TCRs with disease status, and machine learning. Along with the roughly 700-subject first cohort, a separate validation cohort of over a hundred different subjects was used. The aim of the study was to test whether cataloging public T cell receptors could identify signatures of past pathogen exposure.

As encoded in the germline V gene (reference sequence), CDR1 is SGHNT while CDR2 is YYREEE. The CDR3 has 14 amino acids, counting the end cysteine and phenylalanine. Only the CDR3 portion is preserved as DNA: 42 bases, with reading frame beginning at the first base. Trimming takes 5 bases off V and 5 bases off J; junction bases not matched to a gene: 6. To prepare the library, the immunoSEQ multiplex PCR assay was applied. Under the source paper's analysis protocol: A statistical classification framework was built for diagnosing cytomegalovirus status from the catalog of TCR beta chain sequences. TCRdb obtained this table from immuneACCESS and retained in-frame rearrangements with V and J assigned. These tables miss some clones; where compared with another copy, unresolved V genes account for less than half of the shortfall, and the remainder is unexplained. Clonal size and the V and J genes are those of that table, whereas D and trimming came from the DNA. A total of under 200,000 clones appear in this sample, roughly nine tenths of them only once. The top ten hold about 2.9% of the sample.

This clone appeared once. The antigen this receptor binds is unknown. Qualities for individual bases were not recorded, and no much larger clone is one base off. Separate from the approximately 690-subject first cohort, the validation cohort of roughly 130 subjects was the group to which the donors belonged. Points the paper makes about the study in general: The authors suggested that the approach could potentially be generalized to other disease states and immunological phenotypes. In vitro tests confirmed that three of the cytomegalovirus-associated TCR beta chains recognize cytomegalovirus antigens. Most TCR sequences were seen in very few donors, while some public TCRs were found in many individuals. Subsequent analysis determined that TCRs grouped into clusters in the first cohort also showed a tendency toward co-occurrence across the 130 or so validation repertoires, and roughly 94% of cluster scores exceeded 0. A total of roughly 160 TCR beta chains were listed by the study as associated with cytomegalovirus. A later analysis lacked HLA typing for the validation cohort, so it scored co-occurrence in that cohort across all 120 or so repertoires. The classifier was reported to diagnose cytomegalovirus status with high specificity and sensitivity in both the original and validation cohorts.

The source of this sequence is a woman aged 18-30 years in good health and CMV-seropositive. The sequenced material came from PBMCs. The chain joins TRBV5-4 to TRBJ2-5, and 10 junction bases match TRBD2. The CDR3 protein is CASRFSGGRETQYF. In nucleotide form, the sequence is TGTGCCAGCAGGTTTAGCGGGGGGAGGGAGACCCAGTACTTC.